This T cell receptor beta chain was observed in a study of T cell responses to AZD1222 COVID-19 vaccine (dated by TCRdb to the early 2020s). At the level of the whole study: AZD1222 recipients with second doses at about 4 weeks or about 12 weeks were pooled, because spike-specific TCR depth and breadth did not differ between schedules. A total of under 250 trial participants underwent TCR sequencing, of whom roughly 210 had received two doses of AZD1222 and approximately 26 had received two doses of the MenACWY control vaccine. Trial participants were enrolled by age into subgroups of 18-55, 56-69 and 70-plus years, and 148, 28 and 57 TCR-sequenced participants, respectively, were included in these subgroups.

The CDR3 numbers 16 residues from cysteine through phenylalanine. Left in the record is the CDR3 DNA by itself, 48 bases read in frame from the first base. CDR1 and CDR2, per the germline V gene (reference sequence), are SEHNR and FQNEAQ. The junction shows trimming of 3 bases on V and 4 bases on J, plus 16 bases between the germline ends. In light of the paper, this sample's time point label describes: baseline before first vaccination. Vaccinee samples were obtained from the UK trials COV001 and COV002, which included a single-blind randomized controlled phase 2/3 trial of AZD1222 (ChAdOx1 nCoV-19) in healthy adults. For TCRbeta chain sequencing, PBMC samples were collected from trial participants at day 0 and at day 28 after the second dose. Paper-wide results and their limitations: Nearly half of unique spike-specific TCRs reportedly recognized epitopes outside regions mutated in the B.1.351 and B.1.1.7 variants. Conclusions about previously exposed vaccinees were limited because only six AZD1222 recipients were SARS-CoV-2 seropositive at baseline. Vaccine-associated CD4 TCRs spanned the whole spike protein, with dominant responses in regions 160-218 and 743-854. In the small 56-69-year group, the increase in depth fell short of significance, most likely because of low power. After two AZD1222 doses, both the breadth and the depth of spike-specific TCRs were significantly higher than at day 0 and than in MenACWY recipients. No day 14 peak-response samples were available, so repertoires were characterized only after the peak T cell response. Most participants were white British and females outnumbered males, and the authors suggested that clonal diversity may have been underestimated.

With regard to this clone: What this receptor recognizes is not known. One base away there is no much larger clone; base qualities are not given.

The CDR3 regions of human TCRbeta chains were subjected to immunosequencing. On the authors' methods: Repertoire TCRs were checked for matches against a reference library of SARS-CoV-2-specific TCRs that had been generated using the MIRA antigen-specificity platform. Breadth meant the fraction of unique TCRs that were SARS-CoV-2-associated, whereas depth meant the fraction of total T cells that were SARS-CoV-2-associated. Using the MIRA data, each spike-specific TCR was assigned both to the spike region to which the TCR was reactive and to a CD4 or CD8 class. Log10-transformed breadth and depth values were compared by one-way ANOVA with Sidak's multiple comparisons tests. Not all clones reach the TCRdb copy of this immuneACCESS table, which keeps in-frame sequences only. Checked studies attribute under half of the gap to unresolved V genes and leave the rest unexplained. V and J calls and clone size are those listed in that table; D and trimming were worked out from the DNA. This sample lists 68,000 or so clones; roughly 90% were detected once. The ten top clones hold 7.5% to 9.5% of the sample.

The material sequenced was peripheral blood, taken on day 0 of AZD1222 vaccination. The receptor chain draws on TRBV7-9 and TRBJ2-1, with the D gene tentatively TRBD1 or TRBD2, based on 5 matching bases in each. The receptor was derived from an adult in good health. The nucleotides are TGTGCCAGCAGCTTTTGGGGGAGTGGGGTTTACAATGAGCAGTTCTTC. This yields the protein CASSFWGSGVYNEQFF.